Listed below are T cell receptor beta chains from one sample, sequenced in a study of blood T cell repertoires in COVID-19. Clones were sequenced by immunoSEQ multiplex PCR, and TCRdb holds only the in-frame ones, with some missing. The data show approximately 230,000 clones, with roughly 80% seen just once and 4.5% to 6% held by the top ten. Input material: peripheral blood. These TCRs come from a woman older than 75 with active or convalescent COVID-19. The CDR3 runs from the conserved cysteine through the conserved F or W. Fields, in order: J gene, V gene, clone size, D gene, CDR3 protein, CDR3 DNA. D genes are given only for firm matches. Rows may omit the clone size; those that give it use once, few, many or a size class.

J: TRBJ2-7; V: TRBV5-1; size: .; D: TRBD1; CDR3: CASSPTLGQGSYEQYF; DNA: TGCGCCAGCAGTCCCACCCTCGGACAGGGGTCCTACGAGCAGTACTTC
J: TRBJ1-4; V: TRBV6-5; size: .; D: TRBD1; CDR3: CASRGLTGVGEKLFF; DNA: TGTGCCAGCAGAGGACTAACAGGGGTTGGTGAAAAACTGTTTTTT
J: TRBJ1-4; V: TRBV7-9; size: .; D: TRBD1; CDR3: CASSSGTGDEKLFF; DNA: TGTGCCAGCAGCTCCGGGACAGGGGATGAAAAACTGTTTTTT
J: TRBJ1-2; V: TRBV10-3; size: .; D: TRBD1; CDR3: CAISEGTGKGGYGYTF; DNA: TGTGCCATCAGTGAGGGGACAGGGAAAGGAGGCTATGGCTACACCTTC
J: TRBJ2-3; V: TRBV12-5; size: .; D: TRBD1; CDR3: CASGLYRGTGVDTQYF; DNA: TGTGCTAGTGGTTTGTACCGGGGGACAGGGGTAGATACGCAGTATTTT
J: TRBJ1-1; V: TRBV4-1; size: few; D: .; CDR3: CASSRGGTEAFF; DNA: TGCGCCAGCAGCCGGGGGGGCACTGAAGCTTTCTTT
J: TRBJ1-1; V: TRBV28; size: .; D: .; CDR3: CASSFLGFGMAEAFF; DNA: TGTGCCAGCAGTTTCCTAGGTTTCGGGATGGCTGAAGCTTTCTTT
J: TRBJ1-3; V: TRBV5-5; size: .; D: .; CDR3: CASSLGRTDPGNTIYF; DNA: TGTGCCAGCAGCTTGGGTCGGACAGATCCTGGAAACACCATATATTTT
J: TRBJ1-1; V: TRBV5-4; size: .; D: TRBD1; CDR3: CASRPGQGNTEAFF; DNA: TGTGCCAGCAGACCGGGACAGGGAAACACTGAAGCTTTCTTT
J: TRBJ2-1; V: TRBV9; size: .; D: .; CDR3: CASSDRGSSYNEQFF; DNA: TGTGCCAGCAGCGACCGGGGGAGCTCCTACAATGAGCAGTTCTTC
J: TRBJ1-1; V: TRBV30; size: .; D: .; CDR3: CAWSVHMNTEAFF; DNA: TGTGCCTGGAGTGTACACATGAACACTGAAGCTTTCTTT
J: TRBJ2-1; V: TRBV7-8; size: .; D: TRBD1; CDR3: CASSLRQGASYNEQFF; DNA: TGTGCCAGCAGCTTAAGACAGGGGGCCTCCTACAATGAGCAGTTCTTC
J: TRBJ2-4; V: TRBV10-1; size: once; D: TRBD1; CDR3: CASSEGTGVVLQYF; DNA: TGCGCCAGCAGTGAGGGGACAGGGGTCGTCCTTCAGTACTTC
J: TRBJ2-1; V: TRBV6-1; size: .; D: .; CDR3: CASSEVGNRYNEQFF; DNA: TGTGCCAGCAGTGAAGTGGGCAACAGGTACAATGAGCAGTTCTTC
J: TRBJ2-1; V: TRBV27; size: .; D: TRBD2; CDR3: CASSSGLAGGQKQFF; DNA: TGTGCCAGCAGTTCAGGACTAGCGGGGGGGCAGAAGCAGTTCTTC
J: TRBJ1-2; V: TRBV19; size: few; D: .; CDR3: CASSRDHLRGAYGYTF; DNA: TGTGCCAGTAGCCGGGACCACTTACGGGGGGCTTATGGCTACACCTTC
J: TRBJ2-7; V: TRBV6-5; size: .; D: TRBD2; CDR3: CASSGLAGDSYEQYF; DNA: TGTGCCAGCAGCGGACTAGCGGGAGACTCCTACGAGCAGTACTTC
J: TRBJ2-1; V: TRBV5-1; size: .; D: .; CDR3: CASSLWTGWDNEQFF; DNA: TGCGCCAGCAGCTTGTGGACGGGATGGGACAATGAGCAGTTCTTC
J: TRBJ2-3; V: TRBV19; size: once; D: TRBD2; CDR3: CATKTVAGGTDTQYF; DNA: TGTGCCACCAAAACGGTAGCGGGGGGCACAGATACGCAGTATTTT
J: TRBJ2-6; V: TRBV19; size: once; D: TRBD1; CDR3: CASSRQGSSGANVLTF; DNA: TGTGCCAGTAGCCGACAGGGTAGCTCTGGGGCCAACGTCCTGACTTTC
J: TRBJ1-1; V: TRBV7-9; size: .; D: TRBD1; CDR3: CASSLGTGEWTEAFF; DNA: TGTGCCAGCAGCTTAGGGACAGGGGAATGGACTGAAGCTTTCTTT
J: TRBJ2-1; V: TRBV5-1; size: once; D: TRBD2; CDR3: CASSSYYSGRADNEQFF; DNA: TGCGCCAGCAGCTCATATTATAGCGGGAGGGCCGACAATGAGCAGTTCTTC
J: TRBJ1-1; V: TRBV30; size: few; D: .; CDR3: CAWSVEGSRNTEAFF; DNA: TGTGCCTGGAGTGTTGAGGGCTCCCGCAACACTGAAGCTTTCTTT
J: TRBJ1-5; V: TRBV6-2/TRBV6-3; size: .; D: TRBD1; CDR3: CASSFTGGNQPQHF; DNA: TGTGCCAGCAGTTTCACAGGGGGCAATCAGCCCCAGCATTTT
J: TRBJ2-4; V: TRBV28; size: .; D: TRBD1; CDR3: CASTPAGTGGIQYF; DNA: TGTGCCAGCACACCCGCCGGGACAGGGGGTATTCAGTACTTC
J: TRBJ2-2; V: TRBV5-1; size: .; D: TRBD1; CDR3: CASSGGQHTGELFF; DNA: TGCGCCAGCAGCGGGGGACAGCACACCGGGGAGCTGTTTTTT
J: TRBJ2-6; V: TRBV7-9; size: .; D: .; CDR3: CASSSSGGANVLTF; DNA: TGTGCCAGCAGCTCGTCAGGGGGGGCCAACGTCCTGACTTTC
J: TRBJ1-2; V: TRBV7-9; size: few; D: .; CDR3: CASATRGDYGYTF; DNA: TGTGCCAGCGCTACCCGGGGGGACTATGGCTACACCTTC
J: TRBJ2-7; V: TRBV19; size: .; D: TRBD1; CDR3: CASSISGQGAYSYEQYF; DNA: TGTGCCAGTAGTATCTCGGGACAGGGGGCTTACTCCTACGAGCAGTACTTC
J: TRBJ1-2; V: TRBV28; size: .; D: TRBD1; CDR3: CASSTPGTVYGYTF; DNA: TGTGCCAGCAGTACTCCCGGGACAGTCTATGGCTACACCTTC
J: TRBJ2-3; V: TRBV7-6; size: once; D: TRBD2; CDR3: CASSASGGYADTQYF; DNA: TGTGCCAGCAGCGCTAGCGGGGGGTACGCAGATACGCAGTATTTT
J: TRBJ1-3; V: TRBV7-8; size: once; D: .; CDR3: CASSPGFVSSGNTIYF; DNA: TGTGCCAGCAGCCCGGGATTTGTGAGCTCTGGAAACACCATATATTTT
J: TRBJ2-2; V: TRBV5-1; size: .; D: .; CDR3: CASSLVSSTTTGELFF; DNA: TGCGCCAGCAGCTTGGTTAGCTCTACGACCACCGGGGAGCTGTTTTTT
J: TRBJ1-5; V: TRBV5-1; size: .; D: .; CDR3: CASSPVEQAGNQPQHF; DNA: TGCGCCAGCAGCCCTGTGGAACAGGCAGGCAATCAGCCCCAGCATTTT
J: TRBJ2-1; V: TRBV7-9; size: .; D: TRBD2; CDR3: CASSLEVPPGGWYEQFF; DNA: TGTGCCAGCAGCTTAGAAGTTCCTCCGGGAGGCTGGTATGAGCAGTTCTTC
J: TRBJ2-1; V: TRBV9; size: .; D: .; CDR3: CASSVVYNEQFF; DNA: TGTGCCAGCAGCGTAGTATACAATGAGCAGTTCTTC
J: TRBJ2-1; V: TRBV7-9; size: .; D: TRBD2; CDR3: CASSYRAGGSDEQFF; DNA: TGTGCCAGCAGCTACCGAGCGGGGGGGAGCGATGAGCAGTTCTTC
J: TRBJ2-5; V: TRBV12-3/TRBV12-4; size: once; D: .; CDR3: CASSFSNQETQYF; DNA: TGTGCCAGCAGTTTTTCCAACCAAGAGACCCAGTACTTC
J: TRBJ1-2; V: TRBV2; size: .; D: TRBD1; CDR3: CASSGLTGTGDNYGYTF; DNA: TGTGCCAGCAGCGGATTAACCGGGACAGGGGATAACTATGGCTACACCTTC
J: TRBJ2-7; V: TRBV13; size: .; D: .; CDR3: CASSLFRAHEQYF; DNA: TGTGCCAGCAGCTTATTCAGGGCTCACGAGCAGTACTTC
J: TRBJ2-7; V: TRBV6-5; size: .; D: TRBD2; CDR3: CASSYSMALAGVEQYF; DNA: TGTGCCAGCAGTTACTCGATGGCCCTAGCGGGAGTCGAGCAGTACTTC
J: TRBJ2-1; V: TRBV5-1; size: .; D: .; CDR3: CASSQQTGANEQFF; DNA: TGCGCCAGCAGCCAACAGACAGGAGCCAATGAGCAGTTCTTC
J: TRBJ2-5; V: TRBV2; size: .; D: TRBD2; CDR3: CASSQVVAGGGETQYF; DNA: TGTGCCAGCAGTCAGGTCGTAGCGGGGGGAGGAGAGACCCAGTACTTC
J: TRBJ2-5; V: TRBV2; size: .; D: .; CDR3: CASRNGQFGETQYF; DNA: TGTGCCAGCAGAAACGGACAGTTTGGGGAGACCCAGTACTTC
J: TRBJ1-3; V: TRBV6-5; size: .; D: .; CDR3: CASSSQVVSGNTIYF; DNA: TGTGCCAGCTCTTCTCAGGTCGTCTCTGGAAACACCATATATTTT
J: TRBJ2-1; V: TRBV10-3; size: .; D: TRBD1; CDR3: CAISPGQISNEQFF; DNA: TGTGCCATCAGCCCGGGACAGATATCTAATGAGCAGTTCTTC
J: TRBJ1-2; V: TRBV6-5; size: .; D: .; CDR3: CASSSGGSINYGYTF; DNA: TGTGCCAGCAGTTCCGGGGGTAGCATTAACTATGGCTACACCTTC
J: TRBJ1-2; V: TRBV28; size: .; D: TRBD1; CDR3: CASNTGDYGYTF; DNA: TGTGCCAGCAACACAGGGGATTATGGCTACACCTTC
J: TRBJ1-6; V: TRBV2; size: .; D: TRBD1; CDR3: CASRRQGRNSPLHF; DNA: TGTGCCAGCAGGAGACAGGGCCGGAATTCACCCCTCCACTTT
J: TRBJ1-4; V: TRBV15; size: .; D: .; CDR3: CATSRGGGETTNEKLFF; DNA: TGTGCCACCAGCAGAGGGGGTGGGGAGACAACTAATGAAAAACTGTTTTTT
J: TRBJ2-2; V: TRBV3-1/TRBV3-2; size: .; D: .; CDR3: CASSPMTRDAGELFF; DNA: TGTGCCAGCAGCCCAATGACTAGGGATGCCGGGGAGCTGTTTTTT
J: TRBJ1-2; V: TRBV20-1; size: once; D: .; CDR3: CSARSGYGYTF; DNA: TGCAGTGCTAGGTCAGGGTATGGCTACACCTTC